This entry lists 13 T cell receptor beta chains sequenced from one sample in a study of cytomegalovirus exposure and HLA in healthy donors listed by TCRdb under 2017. Receptor libraries were prepared by the immunoSEQ multiplex PCR assay. TCRdb carries this immuneACCESS record with in-frame sequences only. Its versions omit some clonotypes, under half of them owing to an unresolved V gene in the studies checked, with the rest unexplained. The table for this sample lists roughly 300,000 clones; roughly 85% of them were counted only once. The ten largest clones add up to about 0.91% of the sample. The source material was PBMCs. The receptors come from a woman aged 18 to 35 in good health and CMV-seronegative.

This clone was seen a single time. The chain links TRBV7-9 to TRBJ1-2; a weak D match, TRBD1 (6 bases). The germline V gene encodes CDR1 SEHNR and CDR2 FQNEAQ (reference sequence). This CDR3 region has 15 residues. Trimming shortened V by 3 bases and J by 8 bases, and 19 bases separated the two germline ends. CDR3 in amino acids: CASSLPPGGGRGYTF. CDR3 coding DNA: TGTGCCAGCAGCTTGCCCCCGGGAGGGGGTCGGGGCTACACCTTC.

The chain joins TRBV2 to TRBJ2-2, with a possible D match to TRBD1 (6 bases). V was cut by 2 bases and J by 4 bases, with 11 bases left in between. The CDR3 sequence is 15 residues long. The germline CDR1 and CDR2 sequences are SNHLY and FYNNEI. This chain's CDR3 is CASSELGAGTGELFF. The CDR3 nucleotides read TGTGCCAGCAGTGAATTGGGGGCAGGCACCGGGGAGCTGTTTTTT.

The V call is TRBV11-2, the J call TRBJ2-5; the match to TRBD2 covers 11 bases. Looked up from germline, CDR1 is SGHAT and CDR2 is FQNNGV. CDR3 size: 16 residues. V shed 5 bases, J shed 4 bases, and the junction held 9 bases outside the gene matches. Written as DNA, the CDR3 is TGTGCCAGCAGCCCAGGAGGCCTAGCGGGAGGAGAGACCCAGTACTTC. As protein: CASSPGGLAGGETQYF.

The chain uses TRBV7-9 and TRBJ2-1, with TRBD2 identical over 14 bases. After removal of 5 bases from V and 5 bases from J, the junction contained 8 bases not matched to a gene. The CDR3 totals 17 residues. Germline V gives CDR1 SEHNR, CDR2 FQNEAQ (reference sequence). The CDR3 region has the DNA TGTGCCAGCAGCATGACTAGCGGGAGGGCCAGGGACAATGAGCAGTTCTTC. This codes for CASSMTSGRARDNEQFF.

The J gene is TRBJ2-7, the V gene TRBV7-7; the D gene is possibly TRBD1 (6 bases). The CDR3 consists of 11 residues. Germline CDR1 and CDR2: SSHAT and FNYEAQ (reference sequence). CDR3 bases: TGTGCTACCATCGCGACAGGCGAGCAGTACTTC. This gives the protein CATIATGEQYF.

The CDR3 is CASSLQRLAGLQETQYF. The CDR3 DNA sequence: TGTGCCAGCAGCTTACAAAGACTAGCGGGCCTCCAAGAGACCCAGTACTTC. The V and J genes are TRBV5-6 and TRBJ2-5; TRBD2 matches at 10 bases. The CDR3 is made up of 17 amino acids. Germline V gene lookup returns CDR1 SGHDT and CDR2 YYEEEE. V lost 2 bases and J lost 1; bases outside the gene matches: 8.

The chain joins TRBV15 to TRBJ2-3; D remains ambiguous. CDR1 LNHNV and CDR2 YYDKDF come from the germline V gene (reference sequence). Trimming took 1 base from V and 4 from J, leaving 15 bases between them. The CDR3 extends over 16 amino acids. DNA of the CDR3: TGTGCCACCAGCAGAGCTAAACCTAAATCCGCAGATACGCAGTATTTT. Amino acid sequence: CATSRAKPKSADTQYF.

The rearrangement links TRBV7-9 to TRBJ2-1, with a possible D match to TRBD2 (5 bases). V gave up 7 bases and J gave up 0 bases, with 13 bases separating them. The CDR3 length is 15 residues. Germline V gene lookup returns CDR1 SEHNR and CDR2 FQNEAQ (reference sequence). The CDR3 sequence: CASIEPGSSYNEQFF. DNA for the CDR3: TGTGCCAGCATCGAGCCTGGGAGCTCCTACAATGAGCAGTTCTTC.

A single count supports this clone. This rearrangement joins TRBV7-2 to TRBJ2-7; 9 positions match TRBD1. Germline-derived CDR1 and CDR2 are SGHTA and FQGNSA. The CDR3 length is 14 residues. The V gene end was trimmed by 5 bases and the J gene end by 5 bases; junction bases not matched to a gene: 7. The CDR3 DNA sequence: TGTGCCAGCAGCCCCCGGGACAGGGACCACGAGCAGTACTTC. Protein sequence: CASSPRDRDHEQYF.

The V and J genes are TRBV18 and TRBJ1-5; no clear D gene. V dropped 1 base and J dropped 0 bases, with 10 bases sitting between them. This CDR3 region has 16 residues. Germline-derived CDR1 and CDR2 are KGHSH and LQKENI. The DNA for the CDR3 is TGTGCCAGCTCACCACGGCCGCGGGATAGCAATCAGCCCCAGCATTTT. Its protein is CASSPRPRDSNQPQHF.

This chain uses TRBV28 with TRBJ2-1; 14 nucleotides align to TRBD2. The germline CDR1 and CDR2 sequences are MDHEN and SYDVKM. Trimming at V came to 2 bases and at J to 9 bases, leaving 6 bases not matched to a gene. There are 16 residues in the CDR3. The DNA for the CDR3 is TGTGCCAGCAGTTTACGACAGACTAGCGGGAGGGGTGAGCAGTTCTTC. Amino acids: CASSLRQTSGRGEQFF.

The rearrangement links TRBV28 to TRBJ2-7; D unclear. Trimming stripped 7 bases from V and 0 bases from J, with 16 bases between. The CDR3 spans 15 residues. The germline V gene has CDR1 MDHEN and CDR2 SYDVKM. The chain's CDR3 is CASIPRAVNSYEQYF. CDR3 bases: TGTGCCAGCATCCCCCGCGCGGTCAACTCCTACGAGCAGTACTTC.

The CDR3 spells CASRLDFLDNEQFF. Written as DNA, the CDR3 is TGTGCCAGCAGGCTGGACTTTCTAGACAATGAGCAGTTCTTC. The rearrangement uses TRBV2 and TRBJ2-1, with D maybe TRBD2 (5 bases). The CDR3 length is 14 residues. CDR1 is SNHLY, CDR2 FYNNEI, per germline. The germline V and J ends were trimmed by 6 bases and 5 bases, with 14 bases remaining between them.